This entry concerns a single T cell receptor (beta chain). This entry is derived from a study of technical replicates of blood from a few donors. The CDR3 length is 13 residues. Trimming stripped 2 bases from V and 12 bases from J, with 17 bases between. Germline V CDR1 and CDR2: SGHAT, FQNNGV. Assay used: immunoSEQ multiplex PCR; TCRdb lists only in-frame clones, some missing. Among about 16,000 clones, more than 75% were seen once, and the ten largest hold approximately 9.9%. Source material: PBMCs. The clonotype comes from a human donor in good health. This chain uses TRBV11-2 with TRBJ2-7; D perhaps matches TRBD1 (6 bases). The CDR3 nucleotides are TGTGCCAGCAGCTTATACCCCCAGGGGAAGCTGTACTTC. This codes for CASSLYPQGKLYF.